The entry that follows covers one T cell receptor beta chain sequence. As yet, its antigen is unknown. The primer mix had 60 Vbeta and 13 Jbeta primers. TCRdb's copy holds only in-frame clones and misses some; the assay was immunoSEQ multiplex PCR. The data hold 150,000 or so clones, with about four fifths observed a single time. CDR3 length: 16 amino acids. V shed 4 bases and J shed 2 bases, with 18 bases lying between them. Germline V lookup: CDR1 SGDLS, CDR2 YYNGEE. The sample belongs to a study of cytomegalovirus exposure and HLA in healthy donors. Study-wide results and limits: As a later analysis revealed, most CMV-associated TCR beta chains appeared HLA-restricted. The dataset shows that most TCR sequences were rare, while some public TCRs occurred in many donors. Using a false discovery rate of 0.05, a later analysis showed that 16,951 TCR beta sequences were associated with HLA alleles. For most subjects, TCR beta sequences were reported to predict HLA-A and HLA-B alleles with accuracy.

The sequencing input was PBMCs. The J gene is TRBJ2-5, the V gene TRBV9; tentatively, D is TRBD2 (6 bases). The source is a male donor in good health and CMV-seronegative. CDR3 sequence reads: CASSPPGGARQETQYF. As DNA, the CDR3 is TGTGCCAGCAGCCCGCCAGGCGGGGCCAGGCAAGAGACCCAGTACTTC.